This TCR beta chain was observed in a study of blood T cell repertoires in COVID-19. For the study at large: Acute and convalescent COVID-19 specimens originated in the United States, Italy and Spain. Nucleic acid was either cDNA or gDNA, and it came from T cells, B-cell-depleted T cells, or PBMCs.

This clone was seen once. This sample also contains other DNA sequences that code for the same CDR3. Per the study methods: Cell counts per sample came from amplifying reference gene primers. Profiling relied on immunoSEQ multiplex PCR, and the TCRdb table lists in-frame clones only, not all of them. V and J calls plus clone size are reproduced from that table; the DNA served to infer D and trimming. The sample includes roughly 150,000 clones, more than 70% of them seen just once. The receptor was derived from a woman in her 70s who had recovered from COVID-19. Sequencing was carried out using peripheral blood.

The CDR3 DNA sequence: TGCGCCAGCAGCTTGGTCGGGGAAGGCACTGAAGCTTTCTTT. Its translation: CASSLVGEGTEAFF. The genes are TRBV5-1 and TRBJ1-1; no definite D call. Germline assignment: CDR1 SGHRS and CDR2 YFSETQ. The CDR3 is 14 amino acids. Between the trimmed V and J ends, which lost 0 bases and 4 bases, there was a span of 10 bases.